The subject of this entry is one TCR beta chain. These data come from a study of blood T cell repertoires in COVID-19. Looking at the study overall: Samples taken during acute and convalescent COVID-19 were collected in the United States, Italy and Spain. The analysed material was cDNA or gDNA that came from T cells, B-cell-depleted T cells, or PBMCs.

The germline V gene has CDR1 MGHRA and CDR2 YSYEKL. V lost 1 base and J lost 8; bases outside the gene matches: 6. This CDR3 comprises 14 residues. Sequencing used immunoSEQ multiplex PCR; TCRdb keeps in-frame clones, though not all of them. The table includes about 49,000 clones, approximately 85% detected once. Sequenced input: peripheral blood. This clonotype originated in a human donor in a cohort sampled during active COVID-19. The chain recombines TRBV4-1 with TRBJ1-2, with 8 bases identical to TRBD1. The chain's CDR3 is CASSQGRQGKGYTF. In DNA form, the CDR3 reads TGCGCCAGCAGCCAAGGGCGACAGGGGAAAGGCTACACCTTC.